A selection of T cell receptor beta chains follows, all from one sample in a study of blood T cell repertoires in COVID-19. Method: immunoSEQ multiplex PCR; TCRdb's copy keeps in-frame clones and lacks some. Here the sample spans a few hundred thousand clones, 90% being singletons. What was sequenced was PBMCs or T cells enriched from blood (not recorded which). The receptor set was obtained from a woman aged 18-29 years with acute COVID-19. Each CDR3 is given with its conserved first and last residue. Fields, in order: clone size, J gene, V gene, D gene, CDR3 protein, CDR3 DNA. A D gene is named only where the DNA matches it firmly. Only some rows state a clone size, as once, few, many or a class for expanded clones.

-	TRBJ2-7	TRBV5-1	TRBD2	CASSLARREGPYEQYF	TGCGCCAGCAGCTTGGCCAGGCGGGAGGGCCCCTACGAGCAGTACTTC
-	TRBJ2-2	TRBV5-1	TRBD1	CAIGTGNTGELFF	TGCGCCATCGGGACAGGCAACACCGGGGAGCTGTTTTTT
-	TRBJ2-3	TRBV19	TRBD1	CASSSEAYPGQGTDTQYF	TGTGCCAGTAGTTCGGAAGCATACCCGGGACAGGGGACAGATACGCAGTATTTT
-	TRBJ2-7	TRBV5-6	TRBD2	CASSFLERSGGEQYF	TGTGCCAGCAGCTTTTTAGAGAGGAGCGGGGGCGAGCAGTACTTC
-	TRBJ1-2	TRBV5-1	-	CASSLIVQGDGDTF	TGCGCCAGCAGCCTAATCGTACAGGGAGACGGGGACACCTTC
-	TRBJ1-1	TRBV15	TRBD1	CATSRGWTGGAGTEAFF	TGTGCCACCAGCAGAGGCTGGACAGGGGGCGCAGGCACTGAAGCTTTCTTT
-	TRBJ2-1	TRBV5-1	TRBD2	CASSFPPSGTRGEQFF	TGCGCCAGCAGCTTCCCTCCTAGCGGGACCCGCGGTGAGCAGTTCTTC
-	TRBJ1-1	TRBV5-4	-	CASSLGGGGTEAFF	TGTGCCAGCAGCTTGGGAGGGGGGGGCACTGAAGCTTTCTTT
once	TRBJ1-1	TRBV5-1	-	CASSSFPTGAIMNTEAFF	TGCGCCAGCAGCTCCTTTCCGACTGGGGCGATTATGAACACTGAAGCTTTCTTT
-	TRBJ2-3	TRBV15	-	CATSRGQSPTDTQYF	TGTGCCACCAGCAGAGGACAGAGCCCGACAGATACGCAGTATTTT
-	TRBJ1-5	TRBV2	-	CATKGDSNQPQHF	TGTGCCACCAAGGGGGATAGCAATCAGCCCCAGCATTTT
-	TRBJ1-4	TRBV12-5	TRBD1	CASGLGRLTGDEKLFF	TGTGCTAGTGGTTTGGGTAGGTTGACAGGGGATGAAAAACTGTTTTTT
once	TRBJ1-2	TRBV28	-	CASSQPQGGGAHTF	TGTGCCAGCAGCCAACCCCAGGGAGGAGGAGCTCACACCTTC